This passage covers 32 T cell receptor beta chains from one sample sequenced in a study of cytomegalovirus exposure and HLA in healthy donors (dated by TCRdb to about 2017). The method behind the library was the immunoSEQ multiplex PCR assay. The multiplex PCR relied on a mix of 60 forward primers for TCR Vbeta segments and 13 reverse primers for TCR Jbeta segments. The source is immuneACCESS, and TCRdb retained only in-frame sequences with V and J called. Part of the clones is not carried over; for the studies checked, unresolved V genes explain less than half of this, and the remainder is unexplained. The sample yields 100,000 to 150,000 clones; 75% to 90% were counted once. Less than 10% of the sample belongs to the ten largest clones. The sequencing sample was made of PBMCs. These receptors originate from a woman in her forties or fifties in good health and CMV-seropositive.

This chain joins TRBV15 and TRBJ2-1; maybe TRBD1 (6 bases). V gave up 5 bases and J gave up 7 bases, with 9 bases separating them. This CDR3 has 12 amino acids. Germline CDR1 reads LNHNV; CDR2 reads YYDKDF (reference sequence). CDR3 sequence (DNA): TGTGCCACCAGCGGTACAGGGAATGAGCAGTTCTTC. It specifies CATSGTGNEQFF.

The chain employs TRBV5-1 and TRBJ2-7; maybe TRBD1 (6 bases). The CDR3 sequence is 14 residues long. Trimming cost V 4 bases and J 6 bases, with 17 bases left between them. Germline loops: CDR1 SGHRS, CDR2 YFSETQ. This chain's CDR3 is CASSPTIRGGEQYF. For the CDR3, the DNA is TGCGCCAGCAGCCCCACCATCAGGGGTGGCGAGCAGTACTTC.

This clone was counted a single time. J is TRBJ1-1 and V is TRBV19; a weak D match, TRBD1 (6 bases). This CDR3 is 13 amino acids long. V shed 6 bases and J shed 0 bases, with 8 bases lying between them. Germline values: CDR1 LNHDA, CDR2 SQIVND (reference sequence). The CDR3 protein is CASSGQLNTEAFF. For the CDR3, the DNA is TGTGCCAGTAGCGGACAGCTGAACACTGAAGCTTTCTTT.

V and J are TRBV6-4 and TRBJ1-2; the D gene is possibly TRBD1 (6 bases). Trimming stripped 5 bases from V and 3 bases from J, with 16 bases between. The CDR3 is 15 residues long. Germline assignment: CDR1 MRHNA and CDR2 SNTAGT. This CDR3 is CASSLNFQGHYGYTF. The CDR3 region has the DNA TGTGCCAGCAGTCTCAACTTCCAGGGGCACTATGGCTACACCTTC.

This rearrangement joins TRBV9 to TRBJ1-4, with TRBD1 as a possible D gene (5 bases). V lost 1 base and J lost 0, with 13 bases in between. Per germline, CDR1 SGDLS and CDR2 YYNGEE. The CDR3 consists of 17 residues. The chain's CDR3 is CASSVWDGSSTNEKLFF. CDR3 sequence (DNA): TGTGCCAGCAGCGTATGGGACGGGAGCTCAACTAATGAAAAACTGTTTTTT. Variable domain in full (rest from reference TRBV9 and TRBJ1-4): DSGVTQTPKHLITATGQRVTLRCSPRSGDLSVYWYQQSLDQGLQFLIQYYNGEERAKGNILERFSAQQFPDLHSELNLSSLELGDSALYFCASSVWDGSSTNEKLFFGSGTQLSVL.

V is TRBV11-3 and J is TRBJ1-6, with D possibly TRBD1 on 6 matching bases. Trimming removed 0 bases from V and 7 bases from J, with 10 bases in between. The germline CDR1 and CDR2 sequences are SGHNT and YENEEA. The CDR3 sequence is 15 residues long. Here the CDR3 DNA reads TGTGCCAGCAGCTTAGACGGACAGAGAAATTCACCCCTCCACTTT. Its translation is CASSLDGQRNSPLHF.

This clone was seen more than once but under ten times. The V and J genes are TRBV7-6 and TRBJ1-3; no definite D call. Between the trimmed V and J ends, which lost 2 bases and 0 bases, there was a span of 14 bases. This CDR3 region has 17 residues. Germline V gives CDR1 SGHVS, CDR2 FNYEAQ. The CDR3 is CASSLLGGGSSGNTIYF. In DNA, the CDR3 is TGTGCCAGCAGCTTATTGGGTGGAGGGAGCTCTGGAAACACCATATATTTT.

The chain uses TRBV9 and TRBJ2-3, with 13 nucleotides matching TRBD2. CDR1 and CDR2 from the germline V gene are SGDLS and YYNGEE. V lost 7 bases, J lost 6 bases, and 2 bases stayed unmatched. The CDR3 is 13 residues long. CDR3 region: CASGLAGVDTQYF. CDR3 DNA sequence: TGTGCCAGCGGACTAGCGGGAGTGGATACGCAGTATTTT. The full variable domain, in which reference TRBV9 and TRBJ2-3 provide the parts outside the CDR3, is DSGVTQTPKHLITATGQRVTLRCSPRSGDLSVYWYQQSLDQGLQFLIQYYNGEERAKGNILERFSAQQFPDLHSELNLSSLELGDSALYFCASGLAGVDTQYFGPGTRLTVL.

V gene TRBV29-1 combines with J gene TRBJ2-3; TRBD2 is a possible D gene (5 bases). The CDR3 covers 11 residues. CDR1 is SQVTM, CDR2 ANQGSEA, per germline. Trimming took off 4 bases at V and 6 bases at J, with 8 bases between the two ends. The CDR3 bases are TGCAGCGTTGTAGCGAGGGATACGCAGTATTTT. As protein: CSVVARDTQYF.

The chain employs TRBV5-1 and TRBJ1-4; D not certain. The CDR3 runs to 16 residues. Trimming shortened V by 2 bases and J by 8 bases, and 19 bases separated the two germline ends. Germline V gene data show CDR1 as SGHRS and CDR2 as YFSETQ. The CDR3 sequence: CASSFGERGLNEKLFF. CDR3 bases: TGCGCCAGCAGCTTTGGCGAGCGGGGTCTAAACGAAAAACTGTTTTTT.

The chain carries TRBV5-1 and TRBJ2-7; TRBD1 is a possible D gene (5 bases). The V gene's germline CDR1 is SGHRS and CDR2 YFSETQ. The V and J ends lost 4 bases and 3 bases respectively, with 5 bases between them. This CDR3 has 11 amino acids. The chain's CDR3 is CASSDSYEQYF. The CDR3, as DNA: TGCGCCAGCAGCGACAGCTACGAGCAGTACTTC.

The DNA for the CDR3 is TGCGCCAGCAACGTTAGGAGGGGCAGTTCTTCCGATGGCTACACCTTC. Its protein product is CASNVRRGSSSDGYTF. The chain joins TRBV4-1 to TRBJ1-2; D perhaps matches TRBD1 (5 bases). This CDR3 is built from 16 residues. V lost 7 bases and J lost 6, with 24 bases in between. Per germline, CDR1 MGHRA and CDR2 YSYEKL.

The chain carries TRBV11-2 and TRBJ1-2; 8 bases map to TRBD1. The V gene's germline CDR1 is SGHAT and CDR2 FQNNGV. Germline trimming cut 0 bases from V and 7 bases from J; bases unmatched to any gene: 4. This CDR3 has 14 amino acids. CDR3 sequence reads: CASSLDPGQAGYTF. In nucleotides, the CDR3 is TGTGCCAGCAGCTTAGATCCGGGACAGGCTGGCTACACCTTC.

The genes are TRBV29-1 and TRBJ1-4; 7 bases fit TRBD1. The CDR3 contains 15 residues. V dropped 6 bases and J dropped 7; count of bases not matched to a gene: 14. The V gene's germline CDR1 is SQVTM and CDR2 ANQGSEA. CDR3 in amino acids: CSVKGSGTVGEKLFF. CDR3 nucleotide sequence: TGCAGCGTGAAGGGGTCCGGGACAGTGGGTGAAAAACTGTTTTTT.

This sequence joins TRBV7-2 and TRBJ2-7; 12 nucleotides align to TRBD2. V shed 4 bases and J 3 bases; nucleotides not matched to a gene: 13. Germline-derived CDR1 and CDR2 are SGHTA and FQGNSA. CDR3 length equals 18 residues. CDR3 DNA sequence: TGTGCCAGCAGCTCCCTACTAGCGGGAGGCTCTTCTTACTACGAGCAGTACTTC. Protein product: CASSSLLAGGSSYYEQYF.

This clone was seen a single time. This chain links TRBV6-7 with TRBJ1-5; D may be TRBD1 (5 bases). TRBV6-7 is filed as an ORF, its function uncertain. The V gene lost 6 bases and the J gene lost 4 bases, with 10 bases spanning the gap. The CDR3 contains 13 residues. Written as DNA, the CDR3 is TGTGCCAGCAGGAACAGGCTAAATCAGCCCCAGCATTTT. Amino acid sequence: CASRNRLNQPQHF.

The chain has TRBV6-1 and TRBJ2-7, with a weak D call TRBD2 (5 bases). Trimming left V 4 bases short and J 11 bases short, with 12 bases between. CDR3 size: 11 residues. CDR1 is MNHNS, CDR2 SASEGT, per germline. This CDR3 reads CASSGDVREYF. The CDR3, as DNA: TGTGCCAGCAGTGGTGACGTGAGGGAGTACTTC.

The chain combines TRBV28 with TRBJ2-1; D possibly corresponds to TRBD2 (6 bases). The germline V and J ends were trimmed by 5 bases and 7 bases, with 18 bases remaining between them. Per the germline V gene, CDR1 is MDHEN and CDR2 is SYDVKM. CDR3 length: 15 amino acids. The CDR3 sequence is CASSLPGVPRNEQFF. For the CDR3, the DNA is TGTGCCAGCAGTCTTCCGGGAGTCCCCCGAAATGAGCAGTTCTTC.

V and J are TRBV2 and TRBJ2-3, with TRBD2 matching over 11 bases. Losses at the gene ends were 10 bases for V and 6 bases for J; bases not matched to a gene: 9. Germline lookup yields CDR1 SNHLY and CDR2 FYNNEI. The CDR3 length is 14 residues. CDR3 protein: CANQLAGVVDTQYF. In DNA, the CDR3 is TGTGCCAACCAACTAGCGGGAGTTGTGGATACGCAGTATTTT. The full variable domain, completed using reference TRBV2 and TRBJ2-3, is EPEVTQTPSHQVTQMGQEVILRCVPISNHLYFYWYRQILGQKVEFLVSFYNNEISEKSEIFDDQFSVERPDGSNFTLKIRSTKLEDSAMYFCANQLAGVVDTQYFGPGTRLTVL.

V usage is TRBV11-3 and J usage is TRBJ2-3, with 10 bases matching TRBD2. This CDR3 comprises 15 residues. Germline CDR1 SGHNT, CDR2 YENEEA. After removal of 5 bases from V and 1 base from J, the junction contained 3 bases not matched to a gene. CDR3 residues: CASSAGTSGTDTQYF. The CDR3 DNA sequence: TGTGCCAGCAGCGCAGGGACTAGCGGCACAGATACGCAGTATTTT.

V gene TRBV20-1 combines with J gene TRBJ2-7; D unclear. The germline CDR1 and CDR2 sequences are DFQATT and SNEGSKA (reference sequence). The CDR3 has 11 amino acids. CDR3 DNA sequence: TGCAAGCAGAAGGCGGCATACGAGCAGTACTTC. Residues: CKQKAAYEQYF.

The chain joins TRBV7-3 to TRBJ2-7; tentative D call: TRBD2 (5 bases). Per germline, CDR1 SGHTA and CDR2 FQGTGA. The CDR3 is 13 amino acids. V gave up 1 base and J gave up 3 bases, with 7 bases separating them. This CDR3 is CASSLMAGYEQYF. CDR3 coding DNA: TGTGCCAGCAGCTTAATGGCGGGCTACGAGCAGTACTTC.

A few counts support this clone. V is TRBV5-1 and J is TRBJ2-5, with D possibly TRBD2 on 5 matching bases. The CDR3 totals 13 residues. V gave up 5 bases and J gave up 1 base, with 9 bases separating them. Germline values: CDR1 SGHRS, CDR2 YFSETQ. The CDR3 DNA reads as TGCGCCAGCAGTTATACTAGCCAAGAGACCCAGTACTTC. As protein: CASSYTSQETQYF.

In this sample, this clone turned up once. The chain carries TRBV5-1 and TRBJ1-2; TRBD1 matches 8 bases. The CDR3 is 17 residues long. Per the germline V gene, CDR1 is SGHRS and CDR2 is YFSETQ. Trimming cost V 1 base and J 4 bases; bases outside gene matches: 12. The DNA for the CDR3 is TGCGCCAGCAGCTTGTTGGCAGGGGGCGCCCAGGGCTATGGCTACACCTTC. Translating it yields CASSLLAGGAQGYGYTF. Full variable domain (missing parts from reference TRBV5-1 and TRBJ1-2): KAGVTQTPRYLIKTRGQQVTLSCSPISGHRSVSWYQQTPGQGLQFLFEYFSETQRNKGNFPGRFSGRQFSNSRSEMNVSTLELGDSALYLCASSLLAGGAQGYGYTFGSGTRLTVV.

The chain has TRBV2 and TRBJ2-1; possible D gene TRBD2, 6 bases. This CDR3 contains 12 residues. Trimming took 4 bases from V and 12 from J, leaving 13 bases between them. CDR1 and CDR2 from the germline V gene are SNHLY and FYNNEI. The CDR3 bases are TGTGCCAGCAGTGGGCGGGGAGCCCGGCAGTTCTTC. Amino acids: CASSGRGARQFF.

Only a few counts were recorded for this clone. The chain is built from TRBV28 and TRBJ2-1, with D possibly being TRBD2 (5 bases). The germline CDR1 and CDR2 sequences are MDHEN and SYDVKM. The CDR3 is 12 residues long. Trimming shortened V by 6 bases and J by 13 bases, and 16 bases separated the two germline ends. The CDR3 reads CASRSLLEGQFF. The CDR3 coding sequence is TGTGCCAGCAGATCTCTCCTAGAGGGTCAGTTCTTC.

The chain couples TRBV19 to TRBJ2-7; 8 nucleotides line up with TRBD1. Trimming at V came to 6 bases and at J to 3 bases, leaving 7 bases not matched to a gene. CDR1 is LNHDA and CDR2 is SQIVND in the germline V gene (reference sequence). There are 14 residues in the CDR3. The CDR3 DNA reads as TGTGCCAGTAGCCGGACAGGGTGGGTCTACGAGCAGTACTTC. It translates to CASSRTGWVYEQYF.

The DNA of the CDR3 is TGTGCCAGCAGTTTTTCTGACGACAGGGAGCAGTTCTTC. Residues: CASSFSDDREQFF. This rearrangement joins TRBV27 to TRBJ2-1; D might be TRBD1 (6 bases). The germline V gene encodes CDR1 MNHEY and CDR2 SMNVEV (reference sequence). Trimming took off 3 bases at V and 10 bases at J, with 13 bases between the two ends. The CDR3 contains 13 residues.

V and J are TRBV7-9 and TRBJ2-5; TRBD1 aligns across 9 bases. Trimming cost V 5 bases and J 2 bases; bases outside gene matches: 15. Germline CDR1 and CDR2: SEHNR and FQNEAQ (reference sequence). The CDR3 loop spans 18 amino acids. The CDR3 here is CASSPDRGWVFVQETQYF. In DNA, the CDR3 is TGTGCCAGCAGCCCGGACAGGGGATGGGTATTCGTACAAGAGACCCAGTACTTC.

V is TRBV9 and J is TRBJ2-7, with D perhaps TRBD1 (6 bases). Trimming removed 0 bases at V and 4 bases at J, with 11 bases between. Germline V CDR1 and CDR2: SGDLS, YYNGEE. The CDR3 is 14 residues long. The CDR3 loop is CASSVGQGRYEQYF. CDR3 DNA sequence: TGTGCCAGCAGCGTAGGGCAGGGGCGGTACGAGCAGTACTTC.

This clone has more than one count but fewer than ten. In DNA form, the CDR3 reads TGCGCCAGCAGCTTTGGGCTGGGGGGGGCAAGAAACACTGAAGCTTTCTTT. It specifies CASSFGLGGARNTEAFF. This chain links TRBV5-1 with TRBJ1-1; perhaps TRBD1 as D (6 bases). Trimming took 2 bases from V and 2 from J, leaving 19 bases between them. The CDR3 is 17 residues long. Germline values: CDR1 SGHRS, CDR2 YFSETQ. Combining the CDR3 with reference TRBV5-1 and TRBJ1-1 gives the whole variable domain KAGVTQTPRYLIKTRGQQVTLSCSPISGHRSVSWYQQTPGQGLQFLFEYFSETQRNKGNFPGRFSGRQFSNSRSEMNVSTLELGDSALYLCASSFGLGGARNTEAFFGQGTRLTVV.

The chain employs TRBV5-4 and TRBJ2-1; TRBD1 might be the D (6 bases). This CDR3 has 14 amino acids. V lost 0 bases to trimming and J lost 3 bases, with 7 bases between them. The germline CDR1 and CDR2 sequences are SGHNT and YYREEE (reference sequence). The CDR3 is CASSLEGDYNEQFF. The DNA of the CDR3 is TGTGCCAGCAGCTTGGAGGGGGACTACAATGAGCAGTTCTTC.